The 25 T cell receptor beta chains given below trace back to one sample, sequenced in a study of immune heterogeneity within non-small cell lung tumors. Using 32 V and 13 J primers, multiplex PCR amplified TCR beta CDR3. TCRdb used MiXCR to reprocess the multiplex PCR reads, holding one entry per CDR3 protein. The table lists 5,000 to 6,500 distinct CDR3 sequences, more than 20% of them singletons. Template input was genomic DNA from bulk tumor (600 ng per sample). While surgery was under way, several biopsies spaced far apart were taken per primary tumor. Those enrolled were patients newly diagnosed with untreated non-small cell lung cancer and undergoing curative surgery. Sequenced: lung tumor tissue. Receptors originate from a man in his sixties with non-small cell lung cancer.

Sample share makes this clonotype medium-sized. The chain employs TRBV10-2 and TRBJ2-5, with D maybe TRBD2 (5 bases). With 4 bases removed from V and 5 bases from J, the gap between germline ends came to 11 bases. Germline V gives CDR1 WSHSY, CDR2 SAAADI. The CDR3 has 13 residues. For the CDR3, the DNA is TGCGCCAGCAGTGGGCCTTGGAGGGAGACCCAGTACTTC. Protein product: CASSGPWRETQYF.

The chain has TRBV5-6 and TRBJ2-5, with a tentative D call TRBD2 (6 bases). The CDR3 covers 14 residues. Germline CDR1 SGHDT, CDR2 YYEEEE. The ends were cut back, 0 bases at V and 5 bases at J, with 11 bases in the middle. The CDR3 region has the DNA TGTGCCAGCAGCTTGGGACTACGGGAGGAGACCCAGTACTTC. Translating it yields CASSLGLREETQYF. Variable domain in full (rest from reference TRBV5-6 and TRBJ2-5): DAGVTQSPTHLIKTRGQQVTLRCSPKSGHDTVSWYQQALGQGPQFIFQYYEEEERQRGNFPDRFSGHQFPNYSSELNVNALLLGDSALYLCASSLGLREETQYFGPGTRLLVL.

This clonotype counts as medium-sized. The rearrangement joins TRBV20-1 to TRBJ2-7; 9 bases line up with TRBD2. Germline V lookup: CDR1 DFQATT, CDR2 SNEGSKA (reference sequence). This CDR3 is built from 16 residues. Trimming cost V 1 base and J 9 bases; bases outside gene matches: 16. The CDR3 coding sequence is TGCAGTGCTAGAGCCAGTCTTATAGCGGGAGTAAGGGTGCAGTACTTC. The encoded protein is CSARASLIAGVRVQYF.

V gene TRBV5-4 combines with J gene TRBJ2-2, with D perhaps assigned TRBD1 or TRBD2 (5 bases each). This CDR3 contains 17 residues. V lost 5 bases and J 6 bases, leaving 23 bases between the germline ends. Germline lookup yields CDR1 SGHNT and CDR2 YYREEE (reference sequence). CDR3 region: CASRSGGASRSSGELFF. CDR3 nucleotide sequence: TGTGCCAGCAGGTCAGGTGGGGCTAGCAGGAGTTCCGGGGAGCTGTTTTTT.

In its sample, this clonotype ranks as medium-sized. This chain joins TRBV20-1 and TRBJ2-3; a weak D match, TRBD2 (6 bases). V lost 0 bases and J 2 bases, leaving 12 bases between the germline ends. Germline-derived CDR1 and CDR2 are DFQATT and SNEGSKA (reference sequence). This CDR3 has 15 amino acids. The CDR3 spells CSARDRVAVTDTQYF. The CDR3, as DNA: TGCAGTGCTAGAGATCGGGTAGCGGTCACAGATACGCAGTATTTT.

This clonotype was observed a few times. A much bigger clone sits one base away, suggesting this may be a read error. V and J are TRBV19 and TRBJ1-5; 11 nucleotides match TRBD1. This CDR3 spans 13 amino acids. CDR1 is LNHDA, CDR2 SQIVND, per germline (reference sequence). CDR3: CAGSGTGGQPQHF. CDR3 in DNA: TGTGCCGGTAGTGGGACAGGGGGGCAGCCCCAGCATTTT.

The table lists this clonotype with many counts. V is TRBV9 and J is TRBJ2-1; 7 bases are a match to TRBD1. Unmatched junction bases numbered 3, after V lost 0 bases and J lost 3 bases. Per germline, CDR1 SGDLS and CDR2 YYNGEE. This CDR3 is 15 amino acids long. The CDR3 here is CASSVGDRDYNEQFF. The CDR3 DNA is TGTGCCAGCAGCGTAGGAGACAGGGACTACAATGAGCAGTTCTTC.

Details on this clonotype: It is likely a read error, because the conserved phenylalanine at the end of the CDR3 is missing. The gene calls are TRBV2 and TRBJ2-1; no clear D gene. This CDR3 comprises 12 residues. CDR1 is SNHLY, CDR2 FYNNEI, per germline. Trimming stripped 9 bases from V and 8 bases from J, with 14 bases between. CDR3 sequence (DNA): TGTGCCAGTCGCCCTTTGGGTGATGAGCAGTTCTCT. Amino acid sequence: CASRPLGDEQFS.

This clonotype counts as medium-sized. The V call is TRBV6-6, the J call TRBJ2-7; 7 positions agree with TRBD2. Germline trimming cut 0 bases from V and 5 bases from J; bases unmatched to any gene: 10. The CDR3 spans 16 residues. In germline, CDR1 is MNHNY, CDR2 SVGAGI (reference sequence). This chain's CDR3 is CASSYSGLVGGDEQYF. The CDR3 nucleotides are TGTGCCAGCAGTTACTCTGGACTAGTAGGAGGGGACGAGCAGTACTTC.

This clonotype was recorded many times. V is TRBV27 and J is TRBJ2-2; 10 bases line up with TRBD2. The CDR3 has 15 amino acids. CDR1 and CDR2 from the germline V gene are MNHEY and SMNVEV (reference sequence). V dropped 4 bases and J dropped 4; count of bases not matched to a gene: 3. For the CDR3, the DNA is TGTGCCAGCAGTTCATGGACTAGCGGCACCGGGGAGCTGTTTTTT. This gives the protein CASSSWTSGTGELFF.

This clonotype qualifies as medium-sized (0.01 to 0.1%). The rearrangement joins TRBV29-1 to TRBJ1-6, with D perhaps TRBD1 (5 bases). Trimming shortened V by 6 bases and J by 9 bases, and 18 bases separated the two germline ends. Germline-derived CDR1 and CDR2 are SQVTM and ANQGSEA. This CDR3 is 14 amino acids long. Written as DNA, the CDR3 is TGCAGCGTGAGGGAGGACGGGGCCTCTTCACCCCTCCACTTT. The encoded protein is CSVREDGASSPLHF.

This clonotype has more than one count but fewer than ten. A much larger clone differs by one base, so this may be a read error. V and J are TRBV19 and TRBJ2-2; TRBD1 might be the D (6 bases). CDR3 length equals 15 residues. V lost 6 bases and J 7 bases, leaving 18 bases between the germline ends. In germline, CDR1 is LNHDA, CDR2 SQIVND (reference sequence). The CDR3 DNA sequence: TGTGCCAGTAGCCCCGGGGCAGGGGCCGTCGGGGAGCTGTTTTTT. Translation gives CASSPGAGAVGELFF.

This clonotype was counted only a few times. A clone one base away is much larger, so this may be a read error. The chain uses TRBV5-5 and TRBJ1-4, with D uncertain. This CDR3 is 16 amino acids long. Germline loops: CDR1 SGHKS, CDR2 YYEKEE (reference sequence). The CDR3 is CPSSLGPRATNEKLFF. In DNA form, the CDR3 reads TGTCCCAGCAGCTTGGGTCCACGAGCTACAAATGAAAAACTGTTTTTT.

By share of the sample, this clonotype is medium-sized. The chain has TRBV20-1 and TRBJ2-1; 7 bases are shared with TRBD2. The CDR3 totals 13 residues. J gave up 2 bases and V 5 bases, and 3 bases lay outside the gene matches. Germline V gene sequence: CDR1 DFQATT, CDR2 SNEGSKA (reference sequence). CDR3 DNA: TGCAGTGCTCCTAGCGGAACCTACAATGAGCAGTTCTTC. This gives the protein CSAPSGTYNEQFF.

About this clonotype itself: A read error may produce the germline difference seen at one junction end. This chain connects TRBV7-9 to TRBJ1-2, with D perhaps matching TRBD1 (6 bases). There are 14 residues in the CDR3. CDR1 and CDR2 from the germline V gene are SEHNR and FQNEAQ (reference sequence). The CDR3 spells CARSPGGWNYGYNF. The CDR3 DNA is TGTGCCAGAAGCCCCGGGGGCTGGAACTATGGCTACAACTTC.

This clonotype is medium-sized in the sample. This chain links TRBV28 with TRBJ2-7, with 7 bases identical to TRBD2. Losses at the gene ends were 7 bases for V and 1 base for J; bases not matched to a gene: 7. CDR3 size: 14 residues. Germline V lookup: CDR1 MDHEN, CDR2 SYDVKM. In DNA form, the CDR3 reads TGTGCCAGCACAAGCGGGACTGAGTCCTACGAGCAGTACTTC. Translation gives CASTSGTESYEQYF.

This clonotype is labeled as medium-sized. The chain carries TRBV6-1 and TRBJ2-7; 9 bases agree with TRBD2. Germline CDR1 reads MNHNS; CDR2 reads SASEGT. The J segment lost 1 base and the V segment lost 7 bases, leaving 8 bases of the junction unmatched. This CDR3 region has 15 residues. The CDR3 bases are TGTGCCAGCAAGGGTTCCAGCGGGAGGTCCTACGAGCAGTACTTC. Its protein is CASKGSSGRSYEQYF.

This clonotype is labeled medium-sized. The chain joins TRBV11-3 to TRBJ2-1; D is unresolved. The ends were cut back, 2 bases at V and 1 base at J, with 6 bases in the middle. Germline V gene sequence: CDR1 SGHNT, CDR2 YENEEA. CDR3 length equals 14 residues. The CDR3: CASSLQESYNEQFF. The CDR3 region has the DNA TGTGCCAGCAGCTTACAGGAGTCCTACAATGAGCAGTTCTTC.

This clonotype is medium-sized by share. The gene calls are TRBV7-3 and TRBJ2-1, with 7 bases fitting TRBD2. The germline CDR1 and CDR2 sequences are SGHTA and FQGTGA. The CDR3 contains 16 residues. J was trimmed by 0 bases and V by 5 bases; bases with no gene match: 7. The DNA of the CDR3 is TGTGCCAGCAGCAAGGGGAGGGAGAGCTCCTACAATGAGCAGTTCTTC. The encoded protein is CASSKGRESSYNEQFF.

V usage is TRBV15 and J usage is TRBJ1-4, with a weak D call TRBD1 (5 bases). V gave up 0 bases and J gave up 16 bases, with 18 bases separating them. The CDR3 has 14 amino acids. The germline CDR1 and CDR2 sequences are LNHNV and YYDKDF (reference sequence). DNA for the CDR3: TGTGCCACCAGCAGAGAGGGGACTAATGAAAACCCGTTTTTT. It specifies CATSREGTNENPFF.

As to this clonotype: A much larger clone lies one base from this, so it may be a read error. The rearrangement links TRBV29-1 to TRBJ2-2; D perhaps matches TRBD1 (5 bases). This CDR3 comprises 11 residues. V was pared by 7 bases and J by 7 bases, with 10 bases between. From germline, CDR1 is SQVTM and CDR2 ANQGSEA. The CDR3 DNA follows: TGCAGCGGCAGGGTTAGCGGGGAGCTGTTTTTT. Its translation: CSGRVSGELFF.

In this sample, this clonotype is medium-sized (0.01 to 0.1%). J is TRBJ1-4 and V is TRBV6-1; D remains unclear. Germline loops: CDR1 MNHNS, CDR2 SASEGT. The V end lost 8 bases, the J end lost 0 bases, and 22 bases lay between the germline ends. This CDR3 spans 18 amino acids. The CDR3 bases are TGTGCCAGCCTGAAACCCAGACTAGGCATTGCAACTAATGAAAAACTGTTTTTT. This gives the protein CASLKPRLGIATNEKLFF.

This clonotype counts as medium-sized. V is TRBV6-1 and J is TRBJ2-2, with TRBD2 identical over 9 bases. Unmatched junction bases numbered 7, after V lost 6 bases and J lost 5 bases. From germline, CDR1 is MNHNS and CDR2 SASEGT. This CDR3 has 15 amino acids. The CDR3 loop reads CASSLAGRSTGELFF. As DNA, the CDR3 is TGTGCCAGCAGCCTAGCGGGGAGGAGTACCGGGGAGCTGTTTTTT.

In this sample, this clonotype turned up a few times. J is TRBJ1-1 and V is TRBV5-4; D might be TRBD1 (6 bases). Per germline, CDR1 SGHNT and CDR2 YYREEE (reference sequence). The CDR3 covers 14 residues. V was clipped by 1 base and J by 5 bases, with 12 bases between them. CDR3 region: CASSLWGRGTEAFF. CDR3 bases: TGTGCCAGCAGCTTGTGGGGGCGAGGTACTGAAGCTTTCTTT.

Judged by abundance, this clonotype is medium-sized. The chain carries TRBV27 and TRBJ2-5, with D possibly TRBD1 on 5 matching bases. Trimming removed 4 bases from V and 0 bases from J, with 15 bases in between. The germline gives CDR1 MNHEY, CDR2 SMNVEV (reference sequence). The CDR3 totals 16 residues. The CDR3 DNA sequence: TGTGCCAGCAGTTCGATGTTGACAGCTTACCAAGAGACCCAGTACTTC. It yields the protein CASSSMLTAYQETQYF.